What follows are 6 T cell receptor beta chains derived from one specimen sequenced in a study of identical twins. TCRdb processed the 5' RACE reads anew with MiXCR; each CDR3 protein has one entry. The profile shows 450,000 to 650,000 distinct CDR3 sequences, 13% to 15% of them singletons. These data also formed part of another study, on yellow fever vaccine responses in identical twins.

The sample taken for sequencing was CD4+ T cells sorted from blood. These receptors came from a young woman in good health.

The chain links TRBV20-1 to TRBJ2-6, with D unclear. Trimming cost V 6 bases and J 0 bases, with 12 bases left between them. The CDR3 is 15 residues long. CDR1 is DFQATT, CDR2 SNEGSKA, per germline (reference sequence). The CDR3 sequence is CSATDDSSGANVLTF. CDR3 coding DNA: TGCAGTGCCACGGATGATTCCTCTGGGGCCAACGTCCTGACTTTC.

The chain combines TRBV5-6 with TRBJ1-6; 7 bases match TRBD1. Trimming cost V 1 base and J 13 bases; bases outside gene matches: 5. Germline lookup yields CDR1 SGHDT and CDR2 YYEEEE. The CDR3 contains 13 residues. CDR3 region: CASSLSTGAPLHF. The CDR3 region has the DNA TGTGCCAGCAGCTTGTCCACAGGGGCGCCCCTCCACTTT.

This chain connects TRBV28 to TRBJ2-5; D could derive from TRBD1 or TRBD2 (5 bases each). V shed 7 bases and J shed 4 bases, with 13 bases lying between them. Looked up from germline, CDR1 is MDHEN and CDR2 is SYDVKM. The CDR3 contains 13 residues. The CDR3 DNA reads TGTGCCAGCAAGGAGAGGGGAAGAGAGACCCAGTACTTC. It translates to CASKERGRETQYF.

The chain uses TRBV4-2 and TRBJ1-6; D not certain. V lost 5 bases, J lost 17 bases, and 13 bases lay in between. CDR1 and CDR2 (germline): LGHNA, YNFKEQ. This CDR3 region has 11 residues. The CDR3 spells CASSSGSSIHF. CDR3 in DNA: TGTGCCAGCAGCTCGGGCAGTTCGATCCACTTT.

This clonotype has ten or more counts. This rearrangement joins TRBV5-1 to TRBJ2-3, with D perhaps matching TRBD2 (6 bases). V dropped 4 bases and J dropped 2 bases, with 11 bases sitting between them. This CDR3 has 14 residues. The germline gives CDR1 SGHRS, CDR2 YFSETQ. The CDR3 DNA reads TGCGCCAGCAGCGCGGGACTTGACACAGATACGCAGTATTTT. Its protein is CASSAGLDTDTQYF.

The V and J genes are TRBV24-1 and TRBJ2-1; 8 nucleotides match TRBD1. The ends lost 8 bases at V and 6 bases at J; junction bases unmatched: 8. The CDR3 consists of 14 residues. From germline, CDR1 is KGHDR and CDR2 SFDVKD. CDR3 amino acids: CATTGQGLGNEQFF. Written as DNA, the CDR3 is TGTGCCACCACCGGACAGGGATTGGGCAATGAGCAGTTCTTC.